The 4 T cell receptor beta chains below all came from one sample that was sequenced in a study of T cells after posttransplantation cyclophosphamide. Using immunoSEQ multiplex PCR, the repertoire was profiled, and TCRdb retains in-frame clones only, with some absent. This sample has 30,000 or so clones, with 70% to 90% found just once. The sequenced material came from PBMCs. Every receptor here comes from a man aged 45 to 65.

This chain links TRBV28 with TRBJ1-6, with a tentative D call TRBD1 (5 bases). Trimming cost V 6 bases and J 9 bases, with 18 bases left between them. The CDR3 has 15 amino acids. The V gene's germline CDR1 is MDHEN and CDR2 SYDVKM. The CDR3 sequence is CASRPPTGEGSPLHF. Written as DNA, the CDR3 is TGTGCCAGCAGACCCCCAACAGGTGAAGGTTCACCCCTCCACTTT.

CDR3 in amino acids: CASNDGTGGGQPQHF. CDR3 nucleotide sequence: TGTGCCAGTAATGACGGGACAGGGGGTGGGCAGCCCCAGCATTTT. The gene calls are TRBV19 and TRBJ1-5; 11 positions agree with TRBD1. The CDR3 contains 15 residues. The germline V gene has CDR1 LNHDA and CDR2 SQIVND (reference sequence). The V and J ends lost 7 bases and 7 bases, in that order; junction bases with no gene match: 9.

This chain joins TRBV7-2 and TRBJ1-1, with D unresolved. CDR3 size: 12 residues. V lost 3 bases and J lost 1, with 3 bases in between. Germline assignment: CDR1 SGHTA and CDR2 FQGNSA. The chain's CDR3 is CASSFRNTEAFF. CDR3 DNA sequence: TGTGCCAGCAGCTTCAGGAACACTGAAGCTTTCTTT.

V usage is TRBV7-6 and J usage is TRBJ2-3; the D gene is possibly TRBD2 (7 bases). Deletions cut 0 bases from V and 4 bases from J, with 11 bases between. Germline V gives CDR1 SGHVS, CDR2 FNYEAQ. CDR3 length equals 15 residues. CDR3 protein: CASSLARGPADTQYF. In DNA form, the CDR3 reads TGTGCCAGCAGCTTAGCGCGGGGGCCCGCAGATACGCAGTATTTT.